Listed here are 29 T cell receptor beta chains from one sample, sequenced in a study of T cell responses to AZD1222 COVID-19 vaccine. Libraries were prepared by immunoSEQ multiplex PCR; TCRdb keeps only in-frame clonotypes and omits some of them. The sample has 100,000 to 150,000 clones, approximately 92% seen once. Material: peripheral blood, obtained on day 0 of AZD1222 vaccination. The receptors were sampled from an adult in good health.

The chain carries TRBV4-1 and TRBJ2-7, with D hard to call. Germline loops: CDR1 MGHRA, CDR2 YSYEKL. The ends were cut back, 0 bases at V and 3 bases at J, with 6 bases in the middle. The length of the CDR3 is 13 residues. The CDR3 sequence is CASSQDIHYEQYF. CDR3 sequence (DNA): TGCGCCAGCAGCCAAGATATCCACTACGAGCAGTACTTC.

The chain couples TRBV5-1 to TRBJ1-1; 9 bases are shared with TRBD1. Trimming cost V 3 bases and J 4 bases; bases outside gene matches: 7. CDR1 and CDR2 (germline): SGHRS, YFSETQ. The CDR3 is 15 amino acids. The CDR3 nucleotides read TGCGCCAGCAGCTCTTCGACAGGGGGAAGCACTGAAGCTTTCTTT. Translating it yields CASSSSTGGSTEAFF.

The V and J genes are TRBV2 and TRBJ2-1; TRBD1 is a possible D gene (6 bases). The CDR3 consists of 11 residues. In germline, CDR1 is SNHLY, CDR2 FYNNEI. Trimming left V 4 bases short and J 12 bases short, with 10 bases between. The CDR3 coding sequence is TGTGCCAGCAGTGTACAGGACAGGCAGTTCTTC. Its protein is CASSVQDRQFF.

The chain has TRBV7-2 and TRBJ1-1; the D is unclear. V was pared by 3 bases and J by 7 bases, with 12 bases between. CDR1 is SGHTA, CDR2 FQGNSA, per germline. This CDR3 spans 13 amino acids. CDR3 sequence (DNA): TGTGCCAGCAGCTTCCGTTCAGTCGGTGAAGCTTTCTTT. Translating gives CASSFRSVGEAFF.

The chain has TRBV20-1 and TRBJ2-5; TRBD2 might be the D (6 bases). The CDR3 runs to 11 residues. The germline V gene has CDR1 DFQATT and CDR2 SNEGSKA (reference sequence). CDR3 bases: TGCAGCGGGGGTGGGTGGGAGACCCAGTACTTC. The encoded protein is CSGGGWETQYF.

In the case of this clone: Other DNA sequences in this sample translate to the same CDR3. The chain combines TRBV5-1 with TRBJ2-1, with 7 nucleotides matching TRBD2. V shed 4 bases and J 1 base; nucleotides not matched to a gene: 5. This CDR3 region has 15 residues. Germline V CDR1 and CDR2: SGHRS, YFSETQ. The CDR3 spells CASSLGGSSYNEQFF. As DNA, the CDR3 is TGCGCCAGCAGCCTAGGCGGGAGTTCCTACAATGAGCAGTTCTTC.

The chain links TRBV30 to TRBJ1-2, with 9 bases aligning to TRBD1. Per germline, CDR1 GTSNPN and CDR2 SVGIG (reference sequence). This CDR3 is 13 amino acids long. The junction had 1 base not matched to a gene; V was cut back by 1 base and J by 4 bases. CDR3 nucleotide sequence: TGTGCCTGGAGTGAGGGACAGGGCTATGGCTACACCTTC. This codes for CAWSEGQGYGYTF.

The chain carries TRBV4-1 and TRBJ2-1; the match to TRBD1 covers 9 bases. This CDR3 has 15 residues. Per the germline V gene, CDR1 is MGHRA and CDR2 is YSYEKL. J was trimmed by 6 bases and V by 4 bases; bases with no gene match: 7. Written as DNA, the CDR3 is TGCGCCAGCAGCCTAAACAGGGGGCGGTTCAATGAGCAGTTCTTC. Translating gives CASSLNRGRFNEQFF.

The rearrangement joins TRBV5-1 to TRBJ1-6; D call uncertain. V was shortened by 0 bases and J by 11 bases, with 9 bases between the two germline ends. The CDR3 totals 13 residues. Germline V gives CDR1 SGHRS, CDR2 YFSETQ. The CDR3 DNA reads as TGCGCCAGCAGCTTGGACCCGAATCCACCCCTCCACTTT. Amino acid sequence: CASSLDPNPPLHF.

The genes are TRBV3-1 (or the pseudogene TRBV3-2) and TRBJ1-3; D is ambiguous. Germline V gene data show CDR1 as LGHDT and CDR2 as YNNKEL (reference sequence). V lost 5 bases, J lost 4 bases, and 9 bases lay in between. The CDR3 is made up of 13 amino acids. In DNA form, the CDR3 reads TGTGCCAGCAGCTCGGTTCTCGGAAACACCATATATTTT. Its protein is CASSSVLGNTIYF.

This chain connects TRBV5-1 to TRBJ2-1; 9 bases are a match to TRBD2. Germline CDR1 SGHRS, CDR2 YFSETQ. The CDR3 runs to 17 residues. The J segment lost 10 bases and the V segment lost 3 bases, leaving 17 bases of the junction unmatched. DNA for the CDR3: TGCGCCAGCAGCTCGGCACCGGGACTAGCTGAAGCGTGGGAGCAGTTCTTC. Translated: CASSSAPGLAEAWEQFF.

The chain combines TRBV27 with TRBJ2-3; D is perhaps TRBD1 (6 bases). The V end was cut by 3 bases, the J end by 1 base, with 8 bases between. Germline V CDR1 and CDR2: MNHEY, SMNVEV (reference sequence). CDR3 size: 14 residues. For the CDR3, the DNA is TGTGCCAGCAGTTTTCCAGGGGGCACAGATACGCAGTATTTT. This sequence encodes CASSFPGGTDTQYF.

This chain links TRBV5-1 with TRBJ1-4; 9 bases match TRBD1. This CDR3 has 15 amino acids. Losses at the gene ends were 2 bases for V and 5 bases for J; bases not matched to a gene: 4. The germline V gene encodes CDR1 SGHRS and CDR2 YFSETQ. CDR3: CASSLGQGRNEKLFF. DNA for the CDR3: TGCGCCAGCAGCTTAGGACAGGGGCGGAATGAAAAACTGTTTTTT.

This clone is a singleton in its sample. Written as DNA, the CDR3 is TGTGCCAGCAGCCAGACTTCCGAGCAGTTCTTC. Protein: CASSQTSEQFF. This rearrangement joins TRBV6-6 to TRBJ2-1; D remains unclear. The CDR3 contains 11 residues. Germline assignment: CDR1 MNHNY and CDR2 SVGAGI (reference sequence). The V and J ends lost 6 bases and 10 bases respectively, with 10 bases between them.

This rearrangement joins TRBV30 to TRBJ1-5; 7 bases align to TRBD1. With 5 bases clipped from V and 6 bases from J, the junction kept 7 bases outside the gene matches. Per germline, CDR1 GTSNPN and CDR2 SVGIG (reference sequence). This CDR3 has 13 amino acids. CDR3 region: CAWDRDRGQPQHF. The CDR3 region has the DNA TGTGCCTGGGACAGGGACAGAGGTCAGCCCCAGCATTTT. The full variable domain, its missing parts supplied by reference TRBV30 and TRBJ1-5, is SQTIHQWPATLVQPVGSPLSLECTVEGTSNPNLYWYRQAAGRGLQLLFYSVGIGQISSEVPQNLSASRPQDRQFILSSKKLLLSDSGFYLCAWDRDRGQPQHFGDGTRLSIL.

The rearrangement joins TRBV7-8 to TRBJ2-5; 8 bases align to TRBD2. CDR3 length: 16 amino acids. The junction had 11 bases not matched to a gene; V was cut back by 1 base and J by 7 bases. Per germline, CDR1 SGHVS and CDR2 FQNEAQ. Here the CDR3 reads CASSLVGTRGPRTQYF. The CDR3 DNA reads TGTGCCAGCAGCTTAGTCGGGACTAGGGGCCCGCGGACCCAGTACTTC.

The genes are TRBV5-5 and TRBJ2-5, with 10 bases lining up with TRBD1. Per the germline V gene, CDR1 is SGHKS and CDR2 is YYEKEE (reference sequence). Trimming cost V 5 bases and J 5 bases; bases outside gene matches: 3. This CDR3 region has 13 residues. The CDR3 spells CASRTGGAETQYF. CDR3 nucleotides: TGTGCCAGCAGGACAGGGGGCGCGGAGACCCAGTACTTC.

This clone was seen once. The V gene is TRBV30, the J gene TRBJ1-3; D not certain. CDR1 is GTSNPN, CDR2 SVGIG, per germline (reference sequence). The CDR3 consists of 13 residues. Deletions cut 2 bases from V and 0 bases from J, with 5 bases between. Here the CDR3 DNA reads TGTGCCTGGAGTTTTCGCTCTGGAAACACCATATATTTT. This sequence encodes CAWSFRSGNTIYF.

This clone showed up just once. The rearrangement joins TRBV21-1 to TRBJ2-7; the table's D gene call, TRBD1, was not cross checked with the DNA. TRBV21-1 is noted as a pseudogene. This CDR3 comprises 14 residues. CDR3 bases: TGTGCCAGCAGCAAAGATCACAGGTACTACGAGCAGTACTTC. Translating it yields CASSKDHRYYEQYF.

The chain recombines TRBV11-3 with TRBJ2-1, with 7 bases lining up with TRBD1. This CDR3 contains 17 residues. The J segment lost 4 bases and the V segment lost 1 base, leaving 10 bases of the junction unmatched. Germline assignment: CDR1 SGHNT and CDR2 YENEEA. The CDR3 sequence is CASSLGGDRDAYNEQFF. The CDR3 nucleotides read TGTGCCAGCAGCTTAGGAGGAGACAGGGATGCTTACAATGAGCAGTTCTTC.

The chain is built from TRBV7-3 and TRBJ1-1, with 10 bases fitting TRBD1. J lost 12 bases, V lost 1 base, and 8 bases had no gene match. Germline CDR1 SGHTA, CDR2 FQGTGA. CDR3 size: 14 residues. The CDR3 DNA reads TGTGCCAGCAGCTTAAATGTGGGACAGGGGAAAACTTTCTTT. This gives the protein CASSLNVGQGKTFF.

The chain recombines TRBV6-5 with TRBJ2-7, with a tentative D call TRBD1 (6 bases). The CDR3 is made up of 15 amino acids. Germline CDR1 reads MNHEY; CDR2 reads SVGAGI. V lost 0 bases and J lost 3, with 12 bases in between. The CDR3 sequence: CASSYSRDTYYEQYF. The DNA of the CDR3 is TGTGCCAGCAGTTACTCGAGGGACACCTACTACGAGCAGTACTTC.

This chain connects TRBV14 to TRBJ1-2, with 9 bases lining up with TRBD1. V lost 6 bases, J lost 4 bases, and 3 bases stayed unmatched. Germline CDR1 and CDR2: SGHDN and FVKESK. The CDR3 sequence is 13 residues long. In DNA form, the CDR3 reads TGTGCCAGCAGTACAGGGGGCTTCTATGGCTACACCTTC. Its translation is CASSTGGFYGYTF.

The gene calls are TRBV27 and TRBJ2-4, with D perhaps matching TRBD2 (5 bases). Germline lookup yields CDR1 MNHEY and CDR2 SMNVEV (reference sequence). With 2 bases removed from V and 8 bases from J, the gap between germline ends came to 10 bases. This CDR3 contains 13 residues. The CDR3 spells CASSLTGWDIQYF. CDR3 sequence (DNA): TGTGCCAGCAGTTTAACGGGGTGGGACATTCAGTACTTC.

V usage is TRBV15 and J usage is TRBJ1-1, with TRBD1 as a possible D gene (5 bases). The germline CDR1 and CDR2 sequences are LNHNV and YYDKDF (reference sequence). The V end was cut by 0 bases, the J end by 10 bases, with 15 bases between. There are 14 residues in the CDR3. For the CDR3, the DNA is TGTGCCACCAGCAGAGATCTCGCAGGGCCGGGAGCTTTCTTT. Protein: CATSRDLAGPGAFF.

This rearrangement joins TRBV9 to TRBJ2-1; 8 bases are shared with TRBD2. Germline V lookup: CDR1 SGDLS, CDR2 YYNGEE. CDR3 length: 16 amino acids. After removal of 4 bases from V and 8 bases from J, the junction contained 14 bases not matched to a gene. The CDR3 here is CASSPTVVAGRDEQFF. CDR3 nucleotides: TGTGCCAGCAGCCCCACGGTAGTAGCGGGACGGGATGAGCAGTTCTTC.

The CDR3 nucleotides read TGTGCCAGCAGCTTATACCCCAGGACTAGCGGGAGAACCGGGGAGCTGTTTTTT. It translates to CASSLYPRTSGRTGELFF. The genes are TRBV7-3 and TRBJ2-2, with 13 bases that match TRBD2. The CDR3 is made up of 18 amino acids. Trimming at V came to 2 bases and at J to 5 bases, leaving 8 bases not matched to a gene. Germline V gene data show CDR1 as SGHTA and CDR2 as FQGTGA.

The chain couples TRBV21-1 to TRBJ2-3; TRBD2 was called by the table and not checked on the DNA. TRBV21-1 represents a pseudogene. The CDR3 consists of 14 residues. The CDR3 is CASTDSGVFDTQYF. CDR3 sequence (DNA): TGTGCCAGCACGGATAGCGGGGTATTTGATACGCAGTATTTT.

The genes are TRBV10-3 and TRBJ2-3; D might be TRBD2 (7 bases). The CDR3 has 16 residues. Trimming pared 4 bases from V and 4 bases from J, leaving 18 bases between. Germline V gene lookup returns CDR1 ENHRY and CDR2 SYGVKD. The CDR3 region is CAISVSGGGGPDTQYF. The CDR3 bases are TGTGCCATCAGTGTTTCGGGGGGCGGGGGCCCAGATACGCAGTATTTT.